The 2 T cell receptor beta chains in this list originate from one sample, sequenced in a study of T cell repertoires in cytomegalovirus infection. TCRdb passed the reads through MiXCR, listing each CDR3 protein once. This sample has roughly 760,000 distinct CDR3 sequences; 35% occur once, and the top ten carry around 2.6%. The sample taken for sequencing was PBMCs. These TCRs come from a human donor in good health (CMV status not recorded). Some clones in this sample may be carry-over from other donors' samples.

This clonotype was observed a few times. The CDR3 reads CASSQTGTSYNEQFF. As DNA, the CDR3 is TGTGCCAGCAGCCAGACAGGGACCTCCTACAATGAGCAGTTCTTC. This chain connects TRBV12-3 or TRBV12-4 to TRBJ2-1; the match to TRBD1 covers 7 bases. The V gene end was trimmed by 6 bases and the J gene end by 0 bases; junction bases not matched to a gene: 5. CDR3 size: 15 residues.

This chain joins TRBV19 and TRBJ2-2, with TRBD1 matching over 7 bases. CDR1 and CDR2 from the germline V gene are LNHDA and SQIVND (reference sequence). The CDR3 consists of 15 residues. The V segment lost 10 bases and the J segment 3 bases; nucleotides outside the gene matches: 11. Written as DNA, the CDR3 is TGTGCCATTAGCCCGACAGGGTGGGACACCGGGGAGCTGTTTTTT. Protein: CAISPTGWDTGELFF.